This TCR beta chain was captured by sequencing in a study of Tregs in tolerant kidney transplant recipients. Only in-frame clones appear in the TCRdb table, and some are missing; sequencing was by immunoSEQ multiplex PCR. The sample lists 45,000 or so clones, approximately 90% occurring once. Germline loops: CDR1 MNHNY, CDR2 SVGAGI (reference sequence). The CDR3 has 11 residues. The germline V and J ends were trimmed by 2 bases and 6 bases, with 5 bases remaining between them. The nonmyeloablative bone marrow transplants came from related graft donors, with transient mixed chimerism. The V call is TRBV6-6, the J call TRBJ2-7, with D unclear. The material sequenced was CD8+ T cells from blood (PBMCs), taken 12 months after the transplant. This receptor was identified in a human patient who received a combined kidney and bone marrow transplant. Some of these T cells may belong to the graft donor. This CDR3 reads CASSYLGEQYF. As DNA, the CDR3 is TGTGCCAGCAGTTACCTAGGCGAGCAGTACTTC.